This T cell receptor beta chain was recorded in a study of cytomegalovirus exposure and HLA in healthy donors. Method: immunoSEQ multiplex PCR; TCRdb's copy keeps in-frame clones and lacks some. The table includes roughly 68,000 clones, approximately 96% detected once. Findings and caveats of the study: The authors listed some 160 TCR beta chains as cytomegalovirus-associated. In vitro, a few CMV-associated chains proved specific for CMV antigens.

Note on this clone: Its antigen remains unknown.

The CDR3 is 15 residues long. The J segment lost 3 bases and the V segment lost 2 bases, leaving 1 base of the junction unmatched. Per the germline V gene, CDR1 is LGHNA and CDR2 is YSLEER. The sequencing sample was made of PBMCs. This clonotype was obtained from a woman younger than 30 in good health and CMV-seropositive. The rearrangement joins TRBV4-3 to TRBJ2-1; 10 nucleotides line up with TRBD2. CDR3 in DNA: TGCGCCAGCAGCCAACTAGCGGGAGACTACAATGAGCAGTTCTTC. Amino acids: CASSQLAGDYNEQFF.